The clone carrying this TCR beta chain was counted only a few times. Its antigen is not known. During the collection period, no donor immune events like infections were recorded. This sample was included in a study of identifying expanded T cells in peripheral blood. Study outcomes and limitations: Differentially abundant clones: around 1.1 between replicates, 15 to 17 at two to three weeks, less than 20 at four. Variance in clone template counts between roughly 2-week samples significantly increased with total template count across all healthy donors.

Profiled with immunoSEQ multiplex PCR; TCRdb holds only in-frame clones, not every one. The data show around 57,000 clones, with about 87% seen just once and less than 5.5% held by the top ten. V lost 5 bases to trimming and J lost 7 bases; unmatched junction nucleotides: 4. In germline, CDR1 is LNHDA, CDR2 SQIVND (reference sequence). The CDR3 is made up of 12 amino acids. The sequencing input was blood. This TCR came from a person between 18 and 75 years old in good health. This sequence joins TRBV19 and TRBJ1-1, with 7 bases aligning to TRBD1. The CDR3 DNA reads as TGTGCCAGTAGTCTCCGACAGGGTGAAGCTTTCTTT. Amino acid sequence: CASSLRQGEAFF.